One and the same sample provided the 9 T cell receptor beta chains below, sequenced in a study of blood T cell repertoires in COVID-19. Profiled with immunoSEQ multiplex PCR; TCRdb holds only in-frame clones, not every one. The table records around 280,000 clones, 88% of them present only once. The sample was peripheral blood. The receptors shown here come from a woman in her thirties with COVID-19, enrolled during active disease.

The chain uses TRBV24-1 and TRBJ1-1, with a weak D call TRBD1 (5 bases). Germline CDR1 KGHDR, CDR2 SFDVKD. Trimming took off 3 bases at V and 5 bases at J, with 15 bases between the two ends. This CDR3 contains 15 residues. In DNA, the CDR3 is TGTGCCACCAGTGATGACGGGACGGGGGGGACTGAAGCTTTCTTT. Protein sequence: CATSDDGTGGTEAFF.

This chain connects TRBV7-2 to TRBJ2-2, with TRBD1 matching 8 bases. The CDR3 has 14 residues. The ends lost 4 bases at V and 5 bases at J; junction bases unmatched: 3. Per the germline V gene, CDR1 is SGHTA and CDR2 is FQGNSA. The CDR3 DNA follows: TGTGCCAGCAGCTACCGACAGGGGACCGGGGAGCTGTTTTTT. Translating gives CASSYRQGTGELFF. Drawing the rest from reference TRBV7-2 and TRBJ2-2, the complete variable domain is GAGVSQSPSNKVTEKGKDVELRCDPISGHTALYWYRQSLGQGLEFLIYFQGNSAPDKSGLPSDRFSAERTGGSVSTLTIQRTQQEDSAVYLCASSYRQGTGELFFGEGSRLTVL.

This chain connects TRBV6-2 or TRBV6-3 to TRBJ2-2; a weak D match, TRBD1 (5 bases). The CDR3 has 16 amino acids. Germline CDR1 reads MNHEY; CDR2 reads SVGEGT. V lost 6 bases and J lost 4, with 18 bases in between. CDR3 amino acids: CASSPHRRPFTGELFF. In DNA, the CDR3 is TGTGCCAGCAGCCCTCACAGGAGACCGTTCACCGGGGAGCTGTTTTTT.

The chain recombines TRBV20-1 with TRBJ2-7; TRBD2 aligns across 10 bases. Trimming removed 3 bases from V and 3 bases from J; junction bases left unmatched: 11. The CDR3 sequence is 16 residues long. Germline V gene lookup returns CDR1 DFQATT and CDR2 SNEGSKA (reference sequence). The CDR3: CSASSLASGSNYEQYF. The CDR3 DNA reads as TGCAGTGCTAGTTCTTTGGCTAGCGGGAGCAACTACGAGCAGTACTTC.

This chain links TRBV6-1 with TRBJ2-5, with 10 positions matching TRBD2. The CDR3 has 15 residues. Germline V gene lookup returns CDR1 MNHNS and CDR2 SASEGT. V was pared by 2 bases and J by 9 bases, with 9 bases of the junction left unmatched. CDR3 region: CASSERLAGAEAQYF. DNA for the CDR3: TGTGCCAGCAGTGAAAGGCTAGCGGGGGCGGAGGCCCAGTACTTC.

The CDR3 coding sequence is TGTGCCACCAGTACGGGACTAGCGGGAATGCAGTTCTTC. This translates into CATSTGLAGMQFF. The chain couples TRBV24-1 to TRBJ2-1, with TRBD2 matching 13 bases. V trimming: 6 bases; J trimming: 12 bases; junction bases outside the gene matches: 4. Germline V gene sequence: CDR1 KGHDR, CDR2 SFDVKD. CDR3 size: 13 residues.

The rearrangement uses TRBV5-1 and TRBJ1-4, with D possibly matching TRBD1 (6 bases). The CDR3 sequence is 13 residues long. V lost 1 base and J lost 5, with 6 bases in between. From germline, CDR1 is SGHRS and CDR2 YFSETQ. CDR3 nucleotide sequence: TGCGCCAGCAGCTTGACAGGGAATGAAAAACTGTTTTTT. As protein: CASSLTGNEKLFF.

CDR3 protein: CASSRREGGTEAFF. As DNA, the CDR3 is TGCGCCAGCAGCCGCAGGGAGGGGGGCACTGAAGCTTTCTTT. The chain recombines TRBV5-1 with TRBJ1-1; possibly TRBD1 for D (6 bases). V lost 4 bases and J 4 bases, leaving 14 bases between the germline ends. The CDR3 extends over 14 amino acids. CDR1 SGHRS and CDR2 YFSETQ come from the germline V gene.

This chain connects TRBV6-5 to TRBJ1-5; weak D call: TRBD1 (6 bases). Deletions cut 8 bases from V and 7 bases from J, with 21 bases between. CDR3 length equals 15 residues. CDR1 is MNHEY, CDR2 SVGAGI, per germline. This CDR3 reads CASRRSTRGGQPQHF. CDR3 DNA sequence: TGTGCCAGCCGACGTTCTACCAGGGGCGGACAGCCCCAGCATTTT.